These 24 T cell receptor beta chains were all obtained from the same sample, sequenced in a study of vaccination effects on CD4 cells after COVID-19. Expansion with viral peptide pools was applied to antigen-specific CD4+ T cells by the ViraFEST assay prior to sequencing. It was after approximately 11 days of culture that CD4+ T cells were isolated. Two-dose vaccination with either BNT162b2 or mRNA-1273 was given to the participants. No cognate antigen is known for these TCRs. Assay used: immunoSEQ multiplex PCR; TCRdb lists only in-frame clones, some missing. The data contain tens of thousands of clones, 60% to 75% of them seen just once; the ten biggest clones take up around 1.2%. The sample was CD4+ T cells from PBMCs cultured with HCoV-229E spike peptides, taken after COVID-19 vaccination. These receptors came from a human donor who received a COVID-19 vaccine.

The CDR3 nucleotides read TGTGCCAGCAGTACAACTCGGAACACCATATATTTT. This translates into CASSTTRNTIYF. The genes are TRBV6-2 or TRBV6-3 and TRBJ1-3; D is ambiguous. The CDR3 runs 12 residues. Trimming took off 5 bases at V and 7 bases at J, with 9 bases between the two ends. The germline V gene encodes CDR1 MNHEY and CDR2 SVGEGT.

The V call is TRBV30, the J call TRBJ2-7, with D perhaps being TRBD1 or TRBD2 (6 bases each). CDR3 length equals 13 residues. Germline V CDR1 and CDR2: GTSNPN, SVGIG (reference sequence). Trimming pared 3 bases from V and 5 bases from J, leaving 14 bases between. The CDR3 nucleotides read TGTGCCTGGAGCCGGCAAGGGGGGCACGAGCAGTACGTC. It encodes CAWSRQGGHEQYV.

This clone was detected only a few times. The CDR3 sequence is CASSHRYEQYV. CDR3 nucleotide sequence: TGTGCCAGCAGTCATCGTTACGAGCAGTACGTC. The V call is TRBV28, the J call TRBJ2-7; D is undetermined. This CDR3 is built from 11 residues. Germline V gives CDR1 MDHEN, CDR2 SYDVKM. Trimming removed 5 bases at V and 4 bases at J, with 6 bases between.

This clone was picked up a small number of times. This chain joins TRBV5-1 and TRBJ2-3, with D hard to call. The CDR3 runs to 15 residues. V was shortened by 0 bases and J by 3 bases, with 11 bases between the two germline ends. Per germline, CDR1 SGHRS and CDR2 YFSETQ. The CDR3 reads CASSLEVAGTDTQYF. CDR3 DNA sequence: TGCGCCAGCAGCTTGGAGGTGGCTGGTACAGATACGCAGTATTTT.

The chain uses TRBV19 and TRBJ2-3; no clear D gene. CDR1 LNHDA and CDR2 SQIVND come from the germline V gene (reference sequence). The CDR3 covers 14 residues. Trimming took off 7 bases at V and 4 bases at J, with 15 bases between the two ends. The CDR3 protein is CASTTTRWADTQYF. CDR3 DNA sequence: TGTGCCAGTACAACCACCCGGTGGGCAGATACGCAGTATTTT.

The CDR3 DNA reads TGTGCCAGCAGCTTAGCGGGAGGACAGGGTGGGTCACCCCTCCACTTT. It codes for CASSLAGGQGGSPLHF. This sequence joins TRBV7-9 and TRBJ1-6; 8 bases map to TRBD1. The CDR3 extends over 16 amino acids. The junction had 8 bases not matched to a gene; V was cut back by 0 bases and J by 10 bases. The V gene's germline CDR1 is SEHNR and CDR2 FQNEAQ (reference sequence).

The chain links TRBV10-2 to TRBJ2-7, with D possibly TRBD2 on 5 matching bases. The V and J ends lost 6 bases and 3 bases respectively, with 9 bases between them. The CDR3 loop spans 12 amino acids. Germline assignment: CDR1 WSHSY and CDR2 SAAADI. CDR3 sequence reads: CASSNEGYEQYV. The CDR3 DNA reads TGCGCCAGCAGCAACGAGGGCTACGAGCAGTACGTC.

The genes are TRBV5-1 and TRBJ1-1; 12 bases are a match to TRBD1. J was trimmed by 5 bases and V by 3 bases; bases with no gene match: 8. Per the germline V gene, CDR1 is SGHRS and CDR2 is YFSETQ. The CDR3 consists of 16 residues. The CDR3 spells CASSSTGTGGRTEAFF. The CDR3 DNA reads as TGCGCCAGCAGCTCGACCGGGACAGGGGGCAGAACTGAAGCTTTCTTT. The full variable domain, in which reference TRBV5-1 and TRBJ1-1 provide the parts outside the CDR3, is KAGVTQTPRYLIKTRGQQVTLSCSPISGHRSVSWYQQTPGQGLQFLFEYFSETQRNKGNFPGRFSGRQFSNSRSEMNVSTLELGDSALYLCASSSTGTGGRTEAFFGQGTRLTVV.

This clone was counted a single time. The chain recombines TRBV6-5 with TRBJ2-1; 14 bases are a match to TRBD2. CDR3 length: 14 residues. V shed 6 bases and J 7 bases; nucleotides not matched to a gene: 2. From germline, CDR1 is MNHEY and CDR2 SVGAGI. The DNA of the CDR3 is TGTGCCAGCAGGACTAGCGGGGGGGCAAATGAGCAGTTCTTC. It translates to CASRTSGGANEQFF.

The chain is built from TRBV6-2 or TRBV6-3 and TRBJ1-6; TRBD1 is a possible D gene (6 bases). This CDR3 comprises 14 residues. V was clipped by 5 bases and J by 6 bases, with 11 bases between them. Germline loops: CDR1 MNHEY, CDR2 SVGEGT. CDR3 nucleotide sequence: TGTGCCAGCAGTCGGGACAATACTAATTCACCCCTCCACTTT. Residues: CASSRDNTNSPLHF.

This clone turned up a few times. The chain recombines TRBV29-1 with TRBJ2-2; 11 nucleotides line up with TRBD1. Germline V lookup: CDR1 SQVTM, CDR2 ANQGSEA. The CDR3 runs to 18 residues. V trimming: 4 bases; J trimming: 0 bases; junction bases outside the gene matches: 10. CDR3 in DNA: TGCAGCGTTGTACCGGGACAGGGGGTAGTCGCGAACACCGGGGAGCTGTTTTTT. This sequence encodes CSVVPGQGVVANTGELFF.

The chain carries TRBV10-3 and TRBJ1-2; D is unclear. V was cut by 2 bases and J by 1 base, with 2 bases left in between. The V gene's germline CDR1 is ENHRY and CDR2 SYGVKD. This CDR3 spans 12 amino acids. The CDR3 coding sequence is TGTGCCATCAGTGAGGTTAACTATGGCTACACCTTC. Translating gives CAISEVNYGYTF.

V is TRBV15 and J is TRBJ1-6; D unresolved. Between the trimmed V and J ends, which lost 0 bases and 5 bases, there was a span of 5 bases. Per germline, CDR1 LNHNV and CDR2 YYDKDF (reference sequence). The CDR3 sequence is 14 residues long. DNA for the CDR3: TGTGCCACCAGCAGAGATCCAAATAATTCACCCCTCCACTTT. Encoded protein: CATSRDPNNSPLHF.

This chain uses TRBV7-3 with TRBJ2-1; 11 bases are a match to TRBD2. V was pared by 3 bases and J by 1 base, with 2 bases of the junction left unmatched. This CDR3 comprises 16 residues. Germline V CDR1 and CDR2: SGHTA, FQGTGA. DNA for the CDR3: TGTGCCAGCAGCTTTGTAGCGGGGGGGTCCTACAATGAGCAGTTCTTC. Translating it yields CASSFVAGGSYNEQFF.

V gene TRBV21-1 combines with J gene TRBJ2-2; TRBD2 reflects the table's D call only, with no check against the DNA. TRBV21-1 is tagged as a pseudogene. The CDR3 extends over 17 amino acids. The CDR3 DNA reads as TGTGCCAGCAGCAAAAAGTTTTTGACTAGCAGCACCGGGGAGCTGTTTTTT. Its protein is CASSKKFLTSSTGELFF.

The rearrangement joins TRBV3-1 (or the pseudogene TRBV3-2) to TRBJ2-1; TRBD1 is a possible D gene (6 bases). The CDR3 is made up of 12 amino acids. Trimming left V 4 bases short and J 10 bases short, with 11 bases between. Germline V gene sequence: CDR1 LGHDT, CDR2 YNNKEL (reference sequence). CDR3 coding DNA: TGTGCCAGCAGCCGAAGGGACACCGAGCAGTTCTTC. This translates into CASSRRDTEQFF.

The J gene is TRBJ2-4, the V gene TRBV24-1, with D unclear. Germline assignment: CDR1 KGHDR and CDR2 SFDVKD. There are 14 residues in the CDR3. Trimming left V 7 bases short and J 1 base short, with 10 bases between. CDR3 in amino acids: CATSPPGAKNIQYF. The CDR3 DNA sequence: TGTGCCACCAGCCCTCCCGGGGCCAAAAACATTCAGTACTTC.

The CDR3, as DNA: TGTGCCAGCGCCCGAACAAGAAGAGATACGCAGTATTTT. Translated, it gives CASARTRRDTQYF. The V call is TRBV6-5, the J call TRBJ2-3; no firm D call. The CDR3 extends over 13 amino acids. Between the trimmed V and J ends, which lost 8 bases and 5 bases, there was a span of 14 bases. Looked up from germline, CDR1 is MNHEY and CDR2 is SVGAGI.

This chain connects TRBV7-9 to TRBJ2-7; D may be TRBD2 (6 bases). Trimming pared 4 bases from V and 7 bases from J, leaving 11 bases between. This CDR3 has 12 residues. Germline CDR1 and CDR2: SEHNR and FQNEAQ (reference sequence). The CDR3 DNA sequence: TGTGCCAGCAGCTGGGACTCCGGGGAGCAGTACGTC. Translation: CASSWDSGEQYV.

The CDR3 bases are TGCAGTGCTAGTCGTACTAGCACAGATACGCAGTATTTT. Translating gives CSASRTSTDTQYF. The gene calls are TRBV20-1 and TRBJ2-3; D not certain. The CDR3 consists of 13 residues. The ends were cut back, 3 bases at V and 0 bases at J, with 7 bases in the middle. Looked up from germline, CDR1 is DFQATT and CDR2 is SNEGSKA (reference sequence).

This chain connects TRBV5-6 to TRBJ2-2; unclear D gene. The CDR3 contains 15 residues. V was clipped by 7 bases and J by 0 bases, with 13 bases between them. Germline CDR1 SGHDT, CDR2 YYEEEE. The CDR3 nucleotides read TGTGCCAGCGGCCTCGACGGAGCGAACACCGGGGAGCTGTTTTTT. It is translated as CASGLDGANTGELFF.

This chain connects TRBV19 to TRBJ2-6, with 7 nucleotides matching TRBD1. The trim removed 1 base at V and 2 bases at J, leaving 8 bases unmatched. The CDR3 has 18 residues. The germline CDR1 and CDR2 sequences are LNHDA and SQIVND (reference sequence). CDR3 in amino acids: CASSIGTGQMTGANVLTF. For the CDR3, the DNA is TGTGCCAGTAGTATAGGGACAGGCCAGATGACTGGGGCCAACGTCCTGACTTTC.

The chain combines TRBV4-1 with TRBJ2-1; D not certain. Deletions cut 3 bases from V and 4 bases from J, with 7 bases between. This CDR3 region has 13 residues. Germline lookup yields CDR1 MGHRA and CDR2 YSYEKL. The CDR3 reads CASSQCRYNEQFF. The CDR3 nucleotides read TGCGCCAGCAGCCAGTGCAGATACAATGAGCAGTTCTTC.

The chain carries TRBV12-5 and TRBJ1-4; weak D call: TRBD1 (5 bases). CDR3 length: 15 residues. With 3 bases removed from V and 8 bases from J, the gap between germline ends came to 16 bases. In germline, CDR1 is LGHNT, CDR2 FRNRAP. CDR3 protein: CASGFSQGRGEKLFF. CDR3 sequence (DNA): TGTGCTAGTGGTTTTAGTCAGGGAAGGGGAGAAAAACTGTTTTTT.